This T cell receptor (beta chain) was identified during a study of blood T cell repertoires in COVID-19. The protocol was immunoSEQ multiplex PCR, while the TCRdb copy is restricted to in-frame clones and leaves out a portion. The sample carries about 150,000 clones, around 85% recorded once. The sequence came from a woman between 65 and 79 years old with acute or convalescent COVID-19. What was sequenced was peripheral blood.

The CDR3, as DNA: TGTGCCAGCAGTGATCCGACAGAGAACACTGAAGCTTTCTTT. Protein sequence: CASSDPTENTEAFF. The chain links TRBV25-1 to TRBJ1-1; tentative D call: TRBD1 (5 bases). CDR3 length: 14 amino acids. Between the trimmed V and J ends, which lost 3 bases and 1 base, there was a span of 9 bases. Looked up from germline, CDR1 is MGHDK and CDR2 is SYGVNS.